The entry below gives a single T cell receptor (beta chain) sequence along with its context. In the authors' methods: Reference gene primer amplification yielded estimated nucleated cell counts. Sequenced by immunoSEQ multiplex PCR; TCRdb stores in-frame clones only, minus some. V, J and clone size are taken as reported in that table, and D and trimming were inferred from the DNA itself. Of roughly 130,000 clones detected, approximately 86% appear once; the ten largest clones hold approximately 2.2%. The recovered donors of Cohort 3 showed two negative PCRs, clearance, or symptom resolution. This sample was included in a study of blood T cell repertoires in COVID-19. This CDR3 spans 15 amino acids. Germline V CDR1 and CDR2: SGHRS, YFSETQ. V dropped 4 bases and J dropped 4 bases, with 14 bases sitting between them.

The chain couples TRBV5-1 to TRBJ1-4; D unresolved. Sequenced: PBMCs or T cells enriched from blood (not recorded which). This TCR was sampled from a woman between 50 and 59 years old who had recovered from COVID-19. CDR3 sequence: CASSPGGEDNEKLFF. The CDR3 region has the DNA TGCGCCAGCAGCCCGGGAGGCGAGGATAATGAAAAACTGTTTTTT.